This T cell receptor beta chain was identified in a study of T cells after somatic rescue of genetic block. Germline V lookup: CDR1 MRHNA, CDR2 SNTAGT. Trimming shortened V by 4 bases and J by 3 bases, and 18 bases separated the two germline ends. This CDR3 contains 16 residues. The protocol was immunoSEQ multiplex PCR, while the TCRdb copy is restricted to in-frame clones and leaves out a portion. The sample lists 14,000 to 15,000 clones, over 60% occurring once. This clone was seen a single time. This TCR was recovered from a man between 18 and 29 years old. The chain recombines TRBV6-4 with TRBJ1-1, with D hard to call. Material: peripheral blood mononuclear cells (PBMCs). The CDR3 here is CASSANPHGGDTEAFF. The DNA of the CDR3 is TGTGCCAGCAGTGCCAACCCCCATGGAGGAGACACTGAAGCTTTCTTT.